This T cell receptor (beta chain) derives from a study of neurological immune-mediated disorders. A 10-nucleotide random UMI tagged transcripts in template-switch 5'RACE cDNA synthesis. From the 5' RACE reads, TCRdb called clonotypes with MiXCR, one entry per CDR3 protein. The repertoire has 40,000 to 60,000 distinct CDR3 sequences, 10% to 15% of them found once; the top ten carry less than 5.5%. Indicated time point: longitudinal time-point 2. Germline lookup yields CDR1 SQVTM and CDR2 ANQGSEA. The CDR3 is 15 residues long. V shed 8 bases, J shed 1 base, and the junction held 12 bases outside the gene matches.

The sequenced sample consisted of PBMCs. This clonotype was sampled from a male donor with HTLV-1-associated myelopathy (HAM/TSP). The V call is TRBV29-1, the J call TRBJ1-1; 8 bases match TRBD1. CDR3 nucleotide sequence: TGCAGCACGAGGACAGGGCACTGGGGGAACACTGAAGCTTTCTTT. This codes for CSTRTGHWGNTEAFF.